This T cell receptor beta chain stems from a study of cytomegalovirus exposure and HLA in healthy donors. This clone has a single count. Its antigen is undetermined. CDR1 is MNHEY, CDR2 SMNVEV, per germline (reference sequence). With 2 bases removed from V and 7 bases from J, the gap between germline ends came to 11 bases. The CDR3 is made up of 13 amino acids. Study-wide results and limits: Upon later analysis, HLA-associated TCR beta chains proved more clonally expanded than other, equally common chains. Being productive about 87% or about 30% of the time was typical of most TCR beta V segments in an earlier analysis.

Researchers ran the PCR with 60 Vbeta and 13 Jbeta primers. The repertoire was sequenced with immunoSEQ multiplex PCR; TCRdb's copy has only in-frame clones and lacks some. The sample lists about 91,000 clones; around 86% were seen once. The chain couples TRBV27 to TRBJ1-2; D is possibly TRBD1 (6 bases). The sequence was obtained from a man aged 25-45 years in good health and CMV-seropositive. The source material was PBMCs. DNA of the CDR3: TGTGCCAGCAGTTTAGCAGGGGCCAGTGGCTACACCTTC. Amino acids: CASSLAGASGYTF.